This T cell receptor (beta chain) appears in the sequencing data of a study of T cells expressing NK-cell markers. TCRdb re-called the 5' RACE reads and gives one entry per CDR3 protein, without DNA. The sample's table shows hundreds of thousands of distinct CDR3 sequences. The CDR3 extends over 17 amino acids. The TCR was taken from a man between 18 and 29 years old in good health. The gene calls are TRBV12-3 or TRBV12-4 and TRBJ1-1; TCRdb's assignment of TRBD1 cannot be checked, as there is no DNA. What was sequenced was blood T cells: a sorted CD56 or NKG2C T cell subset, CD4+ or CD8+ T cells, or bulk PBMC T cells (not recorded which). The CDR3 spells CASSFLTPGVLNTEAFF.